The clone carrying this T cell receptor (beta chain) has just a few counts. Its matching antigen is unknown. The CDR3 length is 14 residues. The V and J ends lost 6 bases and 6 bases, in that order; junction bases with no gene match: 9. Germline values: CDR1 SQVTM, CDR2 ANQGSEA. These data belong to a study of cytomegalovirus exposure and HLA in healthy donors. Study results and caveats: A missense variant in DCLRE1C was later tied to TCR beta V- and J-gene trimming. Common viral pathogens were later found to be apparently linked to several of the most significant clusters. TCR beta chains numbering more than 150 were designated cytomegalovirus-associated.

Use of 60 Vbeta and 13 Jbeta primers characterized the PCR. Method: immunoSEQ multiplex PCR; TCRdb's copy keeps in-frame clones and lacks some. The sample consists of some 110,000 clones, roughly 74% of them appearing once. Donors likely had unrecorded immune exposures despite being nominally healthy when sampled. The sequencing input was PBMCs. The rearrangement uses TRBV29-1 and TRBJ2-4; the match to TRBD2 covers 9 bases. The source is a woman aged 25 to 45 in good health and CMV-seronegative. CDR3 coding DNA: TGCAGCGTAGGTCGCGGGAGGGCGGGAAACATTCAGTACTTC. Translation gives CSVGRGRAGNIQYF. The variable domain in full, with the rest retrieved from reference TRBV29-1 and TRBJ2-4, is SAVISQKPSRDICQRGTSLTIQCQVDSQVTMMFWYRQQPGQSLTLIATANQGSEATYESGFVIDKFPISRPNLTFSTLTVSNMSPEDSSIYLCSVGRGRAGNIQYFGAGTRLSVL.